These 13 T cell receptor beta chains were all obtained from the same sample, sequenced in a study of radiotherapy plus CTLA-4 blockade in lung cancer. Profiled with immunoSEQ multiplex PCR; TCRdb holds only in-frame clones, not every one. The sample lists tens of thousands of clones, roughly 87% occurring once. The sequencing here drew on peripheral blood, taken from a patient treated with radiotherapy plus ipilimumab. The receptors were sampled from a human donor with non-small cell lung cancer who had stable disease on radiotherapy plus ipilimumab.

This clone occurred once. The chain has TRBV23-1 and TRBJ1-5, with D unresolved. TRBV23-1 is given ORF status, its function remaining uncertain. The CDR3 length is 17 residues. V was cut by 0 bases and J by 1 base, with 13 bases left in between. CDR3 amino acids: CASSQSRTQRSNQPQHF. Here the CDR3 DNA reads TGCGCCAGCAGTCAATCTAGAACCCAGCGGAGCAATCAGCCCCAGCATTTT.

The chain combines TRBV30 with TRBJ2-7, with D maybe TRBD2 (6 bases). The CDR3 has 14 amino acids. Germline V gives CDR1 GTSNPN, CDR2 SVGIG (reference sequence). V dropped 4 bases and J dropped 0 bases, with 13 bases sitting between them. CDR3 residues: CAWTAGTLSYEQYF. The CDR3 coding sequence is TGTGCCTGGACCGCCGGGACTCTCTCCTACGAGCAGTACTTC.

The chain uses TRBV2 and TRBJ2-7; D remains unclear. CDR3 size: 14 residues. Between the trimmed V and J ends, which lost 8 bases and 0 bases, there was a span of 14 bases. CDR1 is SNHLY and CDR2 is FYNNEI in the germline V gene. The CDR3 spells CASRQRVSSYEQYF. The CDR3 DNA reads TGTGCCAGCCGTCAACGGGTGAGCTCCTACGAGCAGTACTTC.

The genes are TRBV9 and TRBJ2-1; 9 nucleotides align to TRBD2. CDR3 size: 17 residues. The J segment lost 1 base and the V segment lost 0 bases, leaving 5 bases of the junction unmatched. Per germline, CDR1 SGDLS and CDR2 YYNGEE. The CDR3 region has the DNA TGTGCCAGCAGCGTAGGCCCTAGCGGGATTTCCTACAATGAGCAGTTCTTC. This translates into CASSVGPSGISYNEQFF. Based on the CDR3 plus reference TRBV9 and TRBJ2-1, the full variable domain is DSGVTQTPKHLITATGQRVTLRCSPRSGDLSVYWYQQSLDQGLQFLIQYYNGEERAKGNILERFSAQQFPDLHSELNLSSLELGDSALYFCASSVGPSGISYNEQFFGPGTRLTVL.

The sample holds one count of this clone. CDR3 bases: TGCGCCAGCAGCTTAAACGGGGGTGACACTGAAGCTTTCTTT. Encoded protein: CASSLNGGDTEAFF. This chain links TRBV5-1 with TRBJ1-1; D is perhaps TRBD1 (5 bases). Looked up from germline, CDR1 is SGHRS and CDR2 is YFSETQ. This CDR3 has 14 residues. Trimming stripped 2 bases from V and 3 bases from J, with 11 bases between.

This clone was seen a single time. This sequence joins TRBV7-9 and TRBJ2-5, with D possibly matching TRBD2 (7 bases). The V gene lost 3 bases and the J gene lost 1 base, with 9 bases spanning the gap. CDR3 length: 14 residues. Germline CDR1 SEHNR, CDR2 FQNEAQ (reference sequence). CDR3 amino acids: CASSLGGRQETQYF. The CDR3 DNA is TGTGCCAGCAGCTTGGGGGGGCGCCAAGAGACCCAGTACTTC.

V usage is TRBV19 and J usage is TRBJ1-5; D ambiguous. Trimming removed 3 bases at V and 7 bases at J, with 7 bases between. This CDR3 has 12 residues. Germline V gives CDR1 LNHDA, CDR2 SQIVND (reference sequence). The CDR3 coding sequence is TGTGCCAGTAGTATTGGATGGCAGCCCCAGCATTTT. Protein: CASSIGWQPQHF.

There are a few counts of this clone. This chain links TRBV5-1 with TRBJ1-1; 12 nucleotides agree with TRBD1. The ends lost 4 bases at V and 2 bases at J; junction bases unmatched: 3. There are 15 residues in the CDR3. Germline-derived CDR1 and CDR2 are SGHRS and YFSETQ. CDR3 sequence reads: CASSRGQGANTEAFF. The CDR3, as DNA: TGCGCCAGCAGCAGGGGACAGGGGGCCAACACTGAAGCTTTCTTT.

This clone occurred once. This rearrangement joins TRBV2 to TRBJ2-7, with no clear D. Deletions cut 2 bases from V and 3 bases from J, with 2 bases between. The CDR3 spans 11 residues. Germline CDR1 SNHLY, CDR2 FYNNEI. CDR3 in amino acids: CASSENYEQYF. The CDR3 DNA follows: TGTGCCAGCAGTGAAAACTACGAGCAGTACTTC.

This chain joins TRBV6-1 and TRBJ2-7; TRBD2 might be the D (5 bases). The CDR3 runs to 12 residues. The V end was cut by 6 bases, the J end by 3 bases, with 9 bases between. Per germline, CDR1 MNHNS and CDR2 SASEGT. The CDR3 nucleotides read TGTGCCAGCAGAGCCGAGGGCTACGAGCAGTACTTC. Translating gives CASRAEGYEQYF.

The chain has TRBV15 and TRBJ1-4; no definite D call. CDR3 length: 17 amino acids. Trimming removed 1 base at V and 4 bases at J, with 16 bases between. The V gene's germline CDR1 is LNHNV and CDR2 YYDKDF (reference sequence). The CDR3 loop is CATSRVPAESFNEKLFF. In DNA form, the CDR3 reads TGTGCCACCAGCAGAGTTCCGGCCGAGTCATTTAATGAAAAACTGTTTTTT.

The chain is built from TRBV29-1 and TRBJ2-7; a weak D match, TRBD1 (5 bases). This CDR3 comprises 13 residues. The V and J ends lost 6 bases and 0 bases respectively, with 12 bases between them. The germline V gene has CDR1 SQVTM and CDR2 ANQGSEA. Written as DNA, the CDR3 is TGCAGCGTCCAGCACAGGAACTCCTACGAGCAGTACTTC. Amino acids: CSVQHRNSYEQYF.

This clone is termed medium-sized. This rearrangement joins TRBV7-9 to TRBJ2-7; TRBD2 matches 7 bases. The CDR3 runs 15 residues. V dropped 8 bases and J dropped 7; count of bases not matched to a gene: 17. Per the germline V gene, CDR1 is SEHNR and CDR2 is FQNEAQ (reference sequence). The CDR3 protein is CASSPLGGGPREQYF. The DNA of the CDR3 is TGTGCCAGCTCCCCCTTGGGGGGAGGGCCAAGGGAGCAGTACTTC.